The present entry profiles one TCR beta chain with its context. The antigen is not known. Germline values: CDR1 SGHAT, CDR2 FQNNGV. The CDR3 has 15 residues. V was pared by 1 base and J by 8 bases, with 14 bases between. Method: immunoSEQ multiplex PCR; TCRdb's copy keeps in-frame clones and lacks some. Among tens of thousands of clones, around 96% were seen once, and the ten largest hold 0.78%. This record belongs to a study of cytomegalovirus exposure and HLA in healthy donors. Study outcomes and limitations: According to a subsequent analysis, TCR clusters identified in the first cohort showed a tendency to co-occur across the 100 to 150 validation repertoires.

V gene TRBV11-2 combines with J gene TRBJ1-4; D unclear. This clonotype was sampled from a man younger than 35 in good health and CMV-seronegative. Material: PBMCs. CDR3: CASSLVLREGEKLFF. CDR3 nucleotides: TGTGCCAGCAGCTTAGTCTTGAGGGAAGGGGAAAAACTGTTTTTT.